A selection of T cell receptor beta chains follows, all from one sample in a study of cytomegalovirus exposure and HLA in healthy donors. The data were produced by immunoSEQ multiplex PCR, yet TCRdb's version contains in-frame clones alone and is incomplete. This table has about 160,000 clones, around 74% appearing once. The source material was PBMCs. Receptors were obtained from a female donor in good health and CMV-seronegative. The CDR3 runs from the conserved cysteine through the conserved F or W. A D gene is named only where the DNA matches it firmly. Expanded clones get a size class; other rows say once, few or many, or leave the size out.

cdr3_nt | cdr3_aa | j_call | clone_size | d_call | v_call | cdr3_length
TGCGCCAGCAGCTTCCCTAGCTCGGGGGAGCAGTACTTC | CASSFPSSGEQYF | TRBJ2-7 | few | - | TRBV5-1 | 13
TGTGCCAGCAGTGAAGCGGGGGGGGCTTATGGCTACACCTTC | CASSEAGGAYGYTF | TRBJ1-2 | few | - | TRBV6-1 | 14
TGTGCCTCCGAAGGGACAGGGCCAGCTGATTCAACCGGGGAGCTGTTTTTT | CASEGTGPADSTGELFF | TRBJ2-2 | few | TRBD1 | TRBV7-2 | 17
TGCGCCAGCAGCTTGGAGCCAGGGGGCATCGGATACGAGCAGTACTTC | CASSLEPGGIGYEQYF | TRBJ2-7 | - | TRBD1 | TRBV5-1 | 16
TGTGCCATCAGTGACGCGGTCGGGGCGGGAGGTAACGAGCAGTACTTC | CAISDAVGAGGNEQYF | TRBJ2-7 | - | TRBD2 | TRBV10-3 | 16
TGTGCCAGCAGCCCTGGGACTAGCGGGAGCACAGATACGCAGTATTTT | CASSPGTSGSTDTQYF | TRBJ2-3 | - | TRBD2 | TRBV7-9 | 16
TGTGCCAGCAGCCTACAGGGTCCCCAAGAGACCCAGTACTTC | CASSLQGPQETQYF | TRBJ2-5 | few | - | TRBV11-3 | 14
TGTGCCACCAGCAGAGAGGGGGACAGAAAAAACACAGATACGCAGTATTTT | CATSREGDRKNTDTQYF | TRBJ2-3 | - | TRBD1 | TRBV15 | 17
TGTGCCAGCACCGAGGGGTCTAGCGGGACCTACGAGCAGTACTTC | CASTEGSSGTYEQYF | TRBJ2-7 | - | TRBD2 | TRBV2 | 15
TGCGCCAGCAGCTTGGTGGGTGTGGAGACAGATACGCAGTATTTT | CASSLVGVETDTQYF | TRBJ2-3 | - | - | TRBV5-1 | 15
TGTGCCAGCAGATTGTCAGGGAAAGTCACTGAAGCTTTCTTT | CASRLSGKVTEAFF | TRBJ1-1 | - | - | TRBV28 | 14
TGTGCCAGCAGTGGATCGAGATGGAGGGGACAGGAGGAAGAGACCCAGTACTTC | CASSGSRWRGQEEETQYF | TRBJ2-5 | - | TRBD1 | TRBV2 | 18
TGTGCCAGCAGCAGTTCAGACAGCTCCTACGAGCAGTACTTC | CASSSSDSSYEQYF | TRBJ2-7 | - | - | TRBV7-6 | 14
TGTGCCAGCAGTTTCCAGGGGACCGGGGAGCTGTTTTTT | CASSFQGTGELFF | TRBJ2-2 | - | - | TRBV2 | 13
TGTGCCAGCAGCCCATTCACTGAAGCTTTCTTT | CASSPFTEAFF | TRBJ1-1 | - | - | TRBV6-1 | 11
TGTGCCAGCAGCTTATCAGGGTTTAGCACAGATACGCAGTATTTT | CASSLSGFSTDTQYF | TRBJ2-3 | - | - | TRBV11-2 | 15
TGCGCCAGCAGCCCGGGACTGCCGATCCGGGAGCTGTTTTTT | CASSPGLPIRELFF | TRBJ2-2 | - | - | TRBV5-1 | 14
TGCGCCAGCAGCCAGGGGGGAGCGGGAGGGCCAGATACGCAGTATTTT | CASSQGGAGGPDTQYF | TRBJ2-3 | - | TRBD2 | TRBV5-1 | 16
TGCGCCAGCAGCTCTGACAGGGTGAATGGCTACACCTTC | CASSSDRVNGYTF | TRBJ1-2 | - | TRBD1 | TRBV5-1 | 13
TGTGCCAGCAGCCCCGACCAGGCGTACGAGCAGTACTTC | CASSPDQAYEQYF | TRBJ2-7 | - | - | TRBV7-9 | 13
TGTGCCAGCTCACCACTCCGGGGGGACTACGAGCAGTACTTC | CASSPLRGDYEQYF | TRBJ2-7 | - | TRBD2 | TRBV18 | 14
TGTGCCAGCAGCTCGGTAAGAGATACGCAGTATTTT | CASSSVRDTQYF | TRBJ2-3 | - | - | TRBV7-2 | 12
TGTGCCAGCAGCTTAGCCCGAGGGGGGGATACAGCCAAAAACATTCAGTACTTC | CASSLARGGDTAKNIQYF | TRBJ2-4 | - | - | TRBV7-2 | 18
TGTGCCAGCAGTGTCTACAGGGGTAACACCGGGGAGCTGTTTTTT | CASSVYRGNTGELFF | TRBJ2-2 | - | TRBD1 | TRBV27 | 15
TGTGCCAGCAGCTTGAAAAGAGACACCTACACTGAAGCTTTCTTT | CASSLKRDTYTEAFF | TRBJ1-1 | - | - | TRBV5-8 | 15
TGTGCCATCCGGTCCTCTGCGGGCACTGAAGCTTTCTTT | CAIRSSAGTEAFF | TRBJ1-1 | - | - | TRBV19 | 13
TGTGCCGGGGGGTGGGTGAGTCAGAATAATTCACCCCTCCACTTT | CAGGWVSQNNSPLHF | TRBJ1-6 | few | - | TRBV6-1 | 15
TGCAGCGCCGCCGGGACAGGGGGCGACGAGCAGTACTTC | CSAAGTGGDEQYF | TRBJ2-7 | - | TRBD1 | TRBV29-1 | 13
TGTGCCAGCAGTGCTAGCACCGGGTACGAGCAGTACTTC | CASSASTGYEQYF | TRBJ2-7 | few | - | TRBV2 | 13
TGTGCCAGCAGCCCGTGGACACCTGGCGCCTACGAGCAGTACTTC | CASSPWTPGAYEQYF | TRBJ2-7 | - | - | TRBV7-9 | 15
TGTGCCAGCAGCTTAACGAGAGCAGAGACCCAGTACTTC | CASSLTRAETQYF | TRBJ2-5 | - | - | TRBV7-3 | 13
TGTGCCAGCAGGGGGACAGGGAGGAATGGCTACACCTTC | CASRGTGRNGYTF | TRBJ1-2 | - | TRBD1 | TRBV28 | 13
TGTGCCAGCAGCGCCGGACTAGCGGGGAGCTCCTACGAGCAGTACTTC | CASSAGLAGSSYEQYF | TRBJ2-7 | few | TRBD2 | TRBV5-4 | 16
TGTGCCAGCAGTGAAATGTCTGTTAATGAAAAACTGTTTTTT | CASSEMSVNEKLFF | TRBJ1-4 | - | - | TRBV2 | 14
TGTGCCAGCAGCCGTAGCGGGAGCTCCTACGAGCAGTACTTC | CASSRSGSSYEQYF | TRBJ2-7 | - | TRBD2 | TRBV7-2 | 14
TGTGCCAGCAGCCCCCAGGGACAGGCTATAACCGGGGAGCTGTTTTTT | CASSPQGQAITGELFF | TRBJ2-2 | - | TRBD1 | TRBV7-2 | 16
TGTGCCAGCAGCTTAGGGGTCGGGAGGGAAAAACTGTTTTTT | CASSLGVGREKLFF | TRBJ1-4 | - | - | TRBV7-2 | 14
TGCGCCAGCAGTGAGAGGGCGGGGGGGCCAGCAGATACGCAGTATTTT | CASSERAGGPADTQYF | TRBJ2-3 | - | TRBD2 | TRBV10-2 | 16
TGTGCCAGCAGCTCGCCCACAGGGGGAGTATTCCTGGTCGCTGAAGCTTTCTTT | CASSSPTGGVFLVAEAFF | TRBJ1-1 | - | TRBD1 | TRBV7-9 | 18
TGTGCCAGCAGCCCGACTGGCGGGAGTTCGCAGTATTTT | CASSPTGGSSQYF | TRBJ2-3 | once | TRBD2 | TRBV11-3 | 13
TGTGCCAGCACCCCCCGGACCTCAAGGGGGGAGACCCAGTACTTC | CASTPRTSRGETQYF | TRBJ2-5 | - | - | TRBV7-2 | 15
TGTGCCAGCAGTGCAGACAGGGTGAATGAAAAACTGTTTTTT | CASSADRVNEKLFF | TRBJ1-4 | - | TRBD1 | TRBV2 | 14
TGTGCCAGCTGTGCGGGCTCGGGGGGAGGAGAGCAGTACTTC | CASCAGSGGGEQYF | TRBJ2-7 | - | TRBD2 | TRBV9 | 14
TGTGCCAGCAGCTTAACATCGGGTTCCTACGAGCAGTACTTC | CASSLTSGSYEQYF | TRBJ2-7 | - | - | TRBV7-3 | 14
TGTGCCAGCACAGGCGGGAACGAGCAGTACTTC | CASTGGNEQYF | TRBJ2-7 | - | - | TRBV2 | 11
TGTGCCAGCAGCCCGGGACTAGCGGGGATGTACGAGCAGTACTTC | CASSPGLAGMYEQYF | TRBJ2-7 | - | TRBD2 | TRBV7-2 | 15